One and the same sample provided the 4 T cell receptor beta chains below, sequenced in a study of OX40 agonist ivuxolimab in advanced cancers. Using immunoSEQ multiplex PCR, the repertoire was profiled, and TCRdb retains in-frame clones only, with some absent. The sample has about 80,000 clones, approximately 82% seen once. Sequencing was performed on CD4+ or CD8+ T cells sorted from blood, taken in a trial of the OX40 agonist ivuxolimab. These receptors came from an adult with an advanced solid tumor such as melanoma, head and neck, liver or kidney cancer.

Only a few counts were recorded for this clone. The V call is TRBV11-2, the J call TRBJ1-4, with a possible D match to TRBD1 (5 bases). The CDR3 consists of 15 residues. Germline V gene lookup returns CDR1 SGHAT and CDR2 FQNNGV. V was cut by 3 bases and J by 8 bases, with 16 bases left in between. DNA of the CDR3: TGTGCCAGCAGCTTTACAGGATCCTTTACGGAAAAACTGTTTTTT. It translates to CASSFTGSFTEKLFF.

This clone has only a few counts. The chain uses TRBV30 and TRBJ2-3; D uncertain. Germline V gene sequence: CDR1 GTSNPN, CDR2 SVGIG (reference sequence). The CDR3 has 13 amino acids. Trimming removed 0 bases from V and 1 base from J, with 5 bases in between. DNA of the CDR3: TGTGCCTGGAGTGTAGGTGGCACAGATACGCAGTATTTT. Its protein is CAWSVGGTDTQYF.

The rearrangement uses TRBV5-4 and TRBJ1-6, with 9 bases that match TRBD1. The germline CDR1 and CDR2 sequences are SGHNT and YYREEE (reference sequence). The trim removed 4 bases at V and 7 bases at J, leaving 9 bases unmatched. There are 16 residues in the CDR3. CDR3 DNA: TGTGCCAGCAGCAGGACAGGGGCTGATAGGAATTCACCCCTCCACTTT. This sequence encodes CASSRTGADRNSPLHF.

V and J are TRBV5-1 and TRBJ2-3; possible D gene TRBD1, 6 bases. In germline, CDR1 is SGHRS, CDR2 YFSETQ. The CDR3 totals 15 residues. Trimming took off 6 bases at V and 6 bases at J, with 20 bases between the two ends. CDR3 sequence (DNA): TGCGCCAGCACCCCCTTGGGGGCCTTCCTGGATACGCAGTATTTT. Translation gives CASTPLGAFLDTQYF.